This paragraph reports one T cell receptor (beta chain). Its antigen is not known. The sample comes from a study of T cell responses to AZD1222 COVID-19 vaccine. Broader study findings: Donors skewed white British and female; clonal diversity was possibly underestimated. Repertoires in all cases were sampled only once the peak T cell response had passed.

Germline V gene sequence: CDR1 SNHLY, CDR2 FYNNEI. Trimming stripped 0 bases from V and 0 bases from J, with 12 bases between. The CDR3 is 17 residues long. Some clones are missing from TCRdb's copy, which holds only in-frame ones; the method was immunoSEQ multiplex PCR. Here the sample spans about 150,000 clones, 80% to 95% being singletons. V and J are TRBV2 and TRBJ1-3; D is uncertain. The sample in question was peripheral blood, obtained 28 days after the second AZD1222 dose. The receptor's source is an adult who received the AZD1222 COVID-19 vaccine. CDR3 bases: TGTGCCAGCAGTGAAGCGAGACTTATGAGCTCTGGAAACACCATATATTTT. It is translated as CASSEARLMSSGNTIYF. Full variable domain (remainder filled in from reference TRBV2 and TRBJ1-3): EPEVTQTPSHQVTQMGQEVILRCVPISNHLYFYWYRQILGQKVEFLVSFYNNEISEKSEIFDDQFSVERPDGSNFTLKIRSTKLEDSAMYFCASSEARLMSSGNTIYFGEGSWLTVV.